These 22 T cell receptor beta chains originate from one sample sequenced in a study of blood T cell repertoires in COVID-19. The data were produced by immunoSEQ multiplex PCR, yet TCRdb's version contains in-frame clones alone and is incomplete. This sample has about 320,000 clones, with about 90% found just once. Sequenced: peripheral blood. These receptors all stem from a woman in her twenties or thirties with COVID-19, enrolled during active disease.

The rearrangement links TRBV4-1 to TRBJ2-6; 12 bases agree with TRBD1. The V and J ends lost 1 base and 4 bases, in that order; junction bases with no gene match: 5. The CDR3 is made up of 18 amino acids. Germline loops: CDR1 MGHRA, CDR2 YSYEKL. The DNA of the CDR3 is TGCGCCAGCAGCCAAGGGGACAGGGGGCGGTCAGGGGCCAACGTCCTGACTTTC. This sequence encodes CASSQGDRGRSGANVLTF.

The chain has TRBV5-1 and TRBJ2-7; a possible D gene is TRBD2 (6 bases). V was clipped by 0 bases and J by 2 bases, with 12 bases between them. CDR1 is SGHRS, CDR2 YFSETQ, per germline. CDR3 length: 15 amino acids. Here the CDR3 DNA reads TGCGCCAGCAGCTTGGACGGGGGATTCACCTACGAGCAGTACTTC. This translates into CASSLDGGFTYEQYF.

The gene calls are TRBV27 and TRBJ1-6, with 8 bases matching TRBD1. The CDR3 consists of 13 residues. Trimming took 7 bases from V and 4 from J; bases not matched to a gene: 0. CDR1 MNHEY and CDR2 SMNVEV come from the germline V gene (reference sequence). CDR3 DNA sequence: TGTGCCAGCAACAGGGGGTATAATTCACCCCTCCACTTT. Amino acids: CASNRGYNSPLHF.

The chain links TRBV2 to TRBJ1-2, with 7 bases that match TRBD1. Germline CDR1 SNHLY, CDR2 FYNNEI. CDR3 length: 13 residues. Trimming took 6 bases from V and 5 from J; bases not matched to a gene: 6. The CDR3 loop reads CASSLGQRYGYTF. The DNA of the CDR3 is TGTGCCAGCAGCCTGGGACAGCGTTATGGCTACACCTTC.

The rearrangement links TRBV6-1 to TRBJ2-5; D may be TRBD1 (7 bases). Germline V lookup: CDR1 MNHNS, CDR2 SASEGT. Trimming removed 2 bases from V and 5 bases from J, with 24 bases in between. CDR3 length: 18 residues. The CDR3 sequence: CASSEMAVSPGGRETQYF. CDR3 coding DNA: TGTGCCAGCAGTGAAATGGCGGTGTCTCCAGGGGGGAGGGAGACCCAGTACTTC.

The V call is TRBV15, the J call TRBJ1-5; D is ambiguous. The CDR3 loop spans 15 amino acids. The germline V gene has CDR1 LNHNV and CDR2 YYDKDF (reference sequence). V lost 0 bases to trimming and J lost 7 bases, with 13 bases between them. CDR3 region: CATSRDPRGWQPQHF. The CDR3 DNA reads TGTGCCACCAGCAGAGATCCCCGGGGATGGCAGCCCCAGCATTTT. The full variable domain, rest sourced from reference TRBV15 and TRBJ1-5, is DAMVIQNPRYQVTQFGKPVTLSCSQTLNHNVMYWYQQKSSQAPKLLFHYYDKDFNNEADTPDNFQSRRPNTSFCFLDIRSPGLGDTAMYLCATSRDPRGWQPQHFGDGTRLSIL.

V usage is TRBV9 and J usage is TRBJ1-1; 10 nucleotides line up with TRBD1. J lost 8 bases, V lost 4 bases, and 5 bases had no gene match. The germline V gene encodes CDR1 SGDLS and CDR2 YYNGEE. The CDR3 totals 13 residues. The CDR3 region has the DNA TGTGCCAGCAGCCCGGGGACAGGGGTCGAAGCTTTCTTT. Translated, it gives CASSPGTGVEAFF.

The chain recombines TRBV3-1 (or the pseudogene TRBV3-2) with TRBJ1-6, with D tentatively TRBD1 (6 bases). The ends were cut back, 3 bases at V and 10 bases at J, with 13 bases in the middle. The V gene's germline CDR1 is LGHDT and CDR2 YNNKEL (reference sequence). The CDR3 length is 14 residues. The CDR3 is CASSHSYRESPLHF. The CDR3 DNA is TGTGCCAGCAGCCATTCTTACAGGGAATCACCCCTCCACTTT.

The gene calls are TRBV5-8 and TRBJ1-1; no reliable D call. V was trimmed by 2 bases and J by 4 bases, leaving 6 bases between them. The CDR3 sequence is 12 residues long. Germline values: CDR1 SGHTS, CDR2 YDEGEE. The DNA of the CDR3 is TGTGCCAGCAGCTTTGCAGTCACTGAAGCTTTCTTT. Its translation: CASSFAVTEAFF. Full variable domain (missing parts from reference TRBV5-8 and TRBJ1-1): EAGVTQSPTHLIKTRGQQATLRCSPISGHTSVYWYQQALGLGLQFLLWYDEGEERNRGNFPPRFSGRQFPNYSSELNVNALELEDSALYLCASSFAVTEAFFGQGTRLTVV.

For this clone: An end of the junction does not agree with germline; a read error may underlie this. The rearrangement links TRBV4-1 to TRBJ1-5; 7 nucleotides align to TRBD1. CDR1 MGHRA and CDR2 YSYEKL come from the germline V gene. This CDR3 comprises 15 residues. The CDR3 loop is CASSPTVDRAPSWNF. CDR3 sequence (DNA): TGCGCCAGCAGCCCAACGGTTGACAGGGCCCCGTCTTGGAATTTT.

CDR3 amino acids: CASTRAGVNNEQFF. In DNA form, the CDR3 reads TGTGCCAGCACCCGAGCGGGGGTGAACAATGAGCAGTTCTTC. The chain couples TRBV6-5 to TRBJ2-1, with TRBD2 identical over 8 bases. Germline CDR1 is MNHEY and CDR2 is SVGAGI. J was trimmed by 5 bases and V by 7 bases; bases with no gene match: 7. The CDR3 contains 14 residues.

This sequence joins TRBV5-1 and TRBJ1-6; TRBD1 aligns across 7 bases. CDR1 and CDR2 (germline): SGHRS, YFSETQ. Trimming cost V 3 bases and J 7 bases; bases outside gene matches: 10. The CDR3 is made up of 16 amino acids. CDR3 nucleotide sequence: TGCGCCAGCAGCTCGGAGGCGGGACAGCAAAATTCACCCCTCCACTTT. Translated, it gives CASSSEAGQQNSPLHF.

CDR3 region: CASSLAGAWDEQFF. CDR3 nucleotides: TGTGCCAGCAGTTTGGCAGGGGCTTGGGATGAGCAGTTCTTC. V gene TRBV6-5 combines with J gene TRBJ2-1, with D perhaps matching TRBD1 (6 bases). The V gene's germline CDR1 is MNHEY and CDR2 SVGAGI. The CDR3 extends over 14 amino acids. Between the trimmed V and J ends, which lost 4 bases and 8 bases, there was a span of 15 bases.

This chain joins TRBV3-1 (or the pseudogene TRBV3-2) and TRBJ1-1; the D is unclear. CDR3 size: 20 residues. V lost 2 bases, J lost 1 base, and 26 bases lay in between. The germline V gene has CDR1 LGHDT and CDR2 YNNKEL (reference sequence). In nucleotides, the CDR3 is TGTGCCAGCAGCCAAACCCGTCGTTTAGGTCGGGTGAACCCGAACACTGAAGCTTTCTTT. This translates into CASSQTRRLGRVNPNTEAFF.

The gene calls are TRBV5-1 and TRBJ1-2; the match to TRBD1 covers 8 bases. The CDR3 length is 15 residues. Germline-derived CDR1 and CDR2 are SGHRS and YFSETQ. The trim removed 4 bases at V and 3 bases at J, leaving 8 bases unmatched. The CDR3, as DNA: TGCGCCAGCAGCCTCACTATGGACAGGGACTATGGCTACACCTTC. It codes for CASSLTMDRDYGYTF.

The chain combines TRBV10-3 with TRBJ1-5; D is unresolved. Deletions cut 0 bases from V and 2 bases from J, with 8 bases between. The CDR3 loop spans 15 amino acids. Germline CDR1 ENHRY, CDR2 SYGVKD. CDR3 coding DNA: TGTGCCATCAGTGAGTCGTCTTTTGGCAATCAGCCCCAGCATTTT. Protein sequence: CAISESSFGNQPQHF.

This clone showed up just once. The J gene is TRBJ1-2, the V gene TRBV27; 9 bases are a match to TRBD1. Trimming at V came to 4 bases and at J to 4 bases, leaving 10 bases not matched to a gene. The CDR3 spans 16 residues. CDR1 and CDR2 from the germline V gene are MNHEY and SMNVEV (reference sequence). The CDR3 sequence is CASSSPRQGGAYGYTF. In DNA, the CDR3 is TGTGCCAGCAGTTCCCCCAGACAGGGGGGGGCCTATGGCTACACCTTC.

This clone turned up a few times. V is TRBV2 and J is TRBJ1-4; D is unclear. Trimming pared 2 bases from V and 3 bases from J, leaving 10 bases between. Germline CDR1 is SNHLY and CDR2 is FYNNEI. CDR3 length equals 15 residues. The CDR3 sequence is CASSEMGSPNEKLFF. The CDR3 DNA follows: TGTGCCAGCAGTGAAATGGGCAGCCCTAATGAAAAACTGTTTTTT.

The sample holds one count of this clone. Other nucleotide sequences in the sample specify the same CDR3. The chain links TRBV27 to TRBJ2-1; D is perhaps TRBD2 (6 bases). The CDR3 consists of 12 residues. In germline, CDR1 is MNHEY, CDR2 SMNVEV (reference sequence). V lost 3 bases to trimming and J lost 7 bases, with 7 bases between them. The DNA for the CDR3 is TGTGCCAGCAGTTTCCGGGGGAATGAGCAGTTCTTC. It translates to CASSFRGNEQFF.

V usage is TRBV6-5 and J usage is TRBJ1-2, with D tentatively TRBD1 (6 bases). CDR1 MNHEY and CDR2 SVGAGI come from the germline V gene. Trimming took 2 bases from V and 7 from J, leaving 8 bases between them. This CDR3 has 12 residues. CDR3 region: CASSYRGGGYTF. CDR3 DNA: TGTGCCAGCAGTTACCGAGGGGGTGGCTACACCTTC.

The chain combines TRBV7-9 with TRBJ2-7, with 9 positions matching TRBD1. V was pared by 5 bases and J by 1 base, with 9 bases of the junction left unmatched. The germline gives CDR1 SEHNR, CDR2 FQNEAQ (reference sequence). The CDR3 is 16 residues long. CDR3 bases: TGTGCCAGCAGCCCCAACCGGGACAGGGCATCCTACGAGCAGTACTTC. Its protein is CASSPNRDRASYEQYF.

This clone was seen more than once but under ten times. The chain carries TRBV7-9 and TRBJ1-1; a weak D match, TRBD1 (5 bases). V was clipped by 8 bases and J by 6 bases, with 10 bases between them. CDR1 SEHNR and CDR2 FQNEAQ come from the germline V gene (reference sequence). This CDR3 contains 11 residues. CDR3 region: CASLGGSEAFF. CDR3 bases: TGTGCCAGCCTGGGGGGGTCTGAAGCTTTCTTT.